A selection of T cell receptor beta chains follows, all from one sample in a study of identical twins. TCRdb re-called the 5' RACE reads with MiXCR, one entry per CDR3 protein. This table has 1.5 million to 2 million distinct CDR3 sequences, about 32% appearing once. Input material: cord blood. The receptors were sampled from a newborn girl in good health. Both conserved end residues are part of each CDR3. The D gene is left open where the match is weak. Size is stated for part of the rows, as once, few or many counts, or as a class when the clone is expanded.

size: -
J: TRBJ2-5
D: TRBD2
V: TRBV15
length: 15
CDR3: CATSGTSGSEETQYF
DNA: TGTGCCACCAGCGGGACTAGCGGGAGTGAAGAGACCCAGTACTTC

size: -
J: TRBJ1-1
D: -
V: TRBV12-3/TRBV12-4
length: 12
CDR3: CASSLWDGEAFF
DNA: TGTGCCAGCAGTTTATGGGACGGCGAAGCTTTCTTT

size: -
J: TRBJ2-7
D: TRBD1
V: TRBV6-5
length: 15
CDR3: CASSRTGGEGYEQYF
DNA: TGTGCCAGCAGCAGAACAGGGGGCGAAGGGTACGAGCAGTACTTC

size: -
J: TRBJ2-1
D: -
V: TRBV7-9
length: 13
CDR3: CASSLVRPYEQFF
DNA: TGTGCCAGCAGCTTAGTTCGCCCCTATGAGCAGTTCTTC

size: few
J: TRBJ1-4
D: TRBD1
V: TRBV20-1
length: 16
CDR3: CSASLSTGGRDEKLFF
DNA: TGCAGTGCTAGTCTATCCACAGGGGGCAGGGATGAAAAACTGTTTTTT

size: -
J: TRBJ2-5
D: -
V: TRBV6-2/TRBV6-3
length: 15
CDR3: CASSYSGRMYNEQYF
DNA: TGTGCCAGCAGTTACAGTGGCAGGATGTACAATGAGCAGTACTTC

size: many
J: TRBJ2-1
D: TRBD2
V: TRBV3-1
length: 16
CDR3: CASSLFKSGSYNEQFF
DNA: TGTGCCAGCAGCCTGTTTAAGAGCGGGAGTTACAATGAGCAGTTCTTC

size: many
J: TRBJ1-5
D: -
V: TRBV5-1
length: 15
CDR3: CASSLVAGTNQPQHF
DNA: TGCGCCAGCAGCTTGGTCGCAGGAACCAATCAGCCCCAGCATTTT

size: -
J: TRBJ1-5
D: -
V: TRBV6-1
length: 15
CDR3: CASSEYGDSNQPQHF
DNA: TGTGCCAGCAGTGAATATGGGGACAGCAATCAGCCCCAGCATTTT

size: -
J: TRBJ1-5
D: -
V: TRBV20-1
length: 14
CDR3: CSARVVNSNQPQHF
DNA: TGCAGTGCTAGAGTAGTTAATAGCAATCAGCCCCAGCATTTT

size: few
J: TRBJ2-7
D: TRBD2
V: TRBV5-1
length: 15
CDR3: CASSLTSGAPSEQYF
DNA: TGCGCCAGCAGCTTGACTAGCGGGGCCCCTAGCGAGCAGTACTTC

size: few
J: TRBJ2-7
D: TRBD1
V: TRBV6-6
length: 14
CDR3: CASRPRQGAYEQYF
DNA: TGTGCCAGCAGACCCCGACAGGGGGCCTACGAGCAGTACTTC

size: -
J: TRBJ2-3
D: -
V: TRBV27
length: 16
CDR3: CASSLRLARSTDTQYF
DNA: TGTGCCAGCAGTTTACGTCTAGCGCGTAGCACAGATACGCAGTATTTT

size: few
J: TRBJ1-2
D: TRBD1
V: TRBV10-3
length: 14
CDR3: CAISIQGANYGYTF
DNA: TGTGCCATCAGCATACAGGGGGCTAACTATGGCTACACCTTC

size: -
J: TRBJ2-3
D: -
V: TRBV7-2
length: 14
CDR3: CASSYARRTDTQYF
DNA: TGTGCCAGCAGCTACGCACGCCGGACAGATACGCAGTATTTT

size: once
J: TRBJ2-2
D: -
V: TRBV12-3/TRBV12-4
length: 14
CDR3: CASSLPTRTGELFF
DNA: TGTGCCAGCAGTTTACCGACAAGGACCGGGGAGCTGTTTTTT

size: -
J: TRBJ2-7
D: TRBD2
V: TRBV11-2
length: 15
CDR3: CASSLVRAGEHEQYF
DNA: TGTGCCAGCAGCTTAGTACGAGCGGGAGAGCACGAGCAGTACTTC

size: few
J: TRBJ2-1
D: TRBD2
V: TRBV5-1
length: 15
CDR3: CASSSIGGRLLEQFF
DNA: TGCGCCAGCAGCTCAATCGGCGGGAGGTTGCTTGAGCAGTTCTTC

size: -
J: TRBJ1-1
D: -
V: TRBV5-1
length: 18
CDR3: CASSLVTPGHWTDTEAFF
DNA: TGCGCCAGCAGCTTGGTAACGCCAGGGCACTGGACGGACACTGAAGCTTTCTTT

size: -
J: TRBJ1-1
D: -
V: TRBV28
length: 15
CDR3: CASSLLIGRRTEAFF
DNA: TGTGCCAGCAGTTTATTAATAGGGAGGAGGACTGAAGCTTTCTTT

size: many
J: TRBJ2-1
D: TRBD1
V: TRBV12-3/TRBV12-4
length: 16
CDR3: CASRQTGGPGYNEQFF
DNA: TGTGCCAGCAGGCAGACAGGGGGCCCTGGATACAATGAGCAGTTCTTC

size: -
J: TRBJ1-2
D: -
V: TRBV12-3/TRBV12-4
length: 10
CDR3: CASSLRQITF
DNA: TGTGCCAGCAGTTTAAGGCAGATCACCTTC

size: many
J: TRBJ2-7
D: TRBD1
V: TRBV27
length: 14
CDR3: CASSLQGATYEQYF
DNA: TGTGCCAGCAGTTTACAGGGGGCCACCTACGAGCAGTACTTC

size: few
J: TRBJ2-3
D: TRBD2
V: TRBV20-1
length: 16
CDR3: CSARGVLAGGIDTQYF
DNA: TGCAGTGCTAGAGGGGTACTAGCGGGAGGTATAGATACGCAGTATTTT

size: -
J: TRBJ2-7
D: -
V: TRBV6-5
length: 15
CDR3: CASSYLDSFSYEQYF
DNA: TGTGCCAGCAGTTACCTAGACAGTTTCTCCTACGAGCAGTACTTC

size: few
J: TRBJ1-2
D: -
V: TRBV27
length: 13
CDR3: CAHPCLINYGYTF
DNA: TGTGCCCACCCTTGCCTGATAAACTATGGCTACACCTTC

size: few
J: TRBJ1-2
D: -
V: TRBV28
length: 14
CDR3: CASSFPQGRHGYTF
DNA: TGTGCCAGCAGTTTCCCACAGGGAAGGCATGGCTACACCTTC

size: few
J: TRBJ2-5
D: TRBD2
V: TRBV20-1
length: 14
CDR3: CSARLAGNQETQYF
DNA: TGCAGTGCTAGACTAGCGGGGAACCAAGAGACCCAGTACTTC

size: -
J: TRBJ2-1
D: -
V: TRBV10-3
length: 14
CDR3: CAISGSVSYNEQFF
DNA: TGTGCCATCAGTGGGTCTGTCAGTTACAATGAGCAGTTCTTC

size: -
J: TRBJ2-1
D: -
V: TRBV11-1
length: 14
CDR3: CASSLEVGTGEQFF
DNA: TGTGCCAGCAGCTTAGAGGTGGGAACAGGTGAGCAGTTCTTC

size: few
J: TRBJ1-2
D: -
V: TRBV6-1
length: 18
CDR3: CASSRRTPANRGDYGYTF
DNA: TGTGCCAGCAGTAGACGGACGCCTGCCAATCGCGGCGATTATGGCTACACCTTC

size: -
J: TRBJ2-7
D: TRBD2
V: TRBV15
length: 17
CDR3: CATSRAQTSGNSDEQYF
DNA: TGTGCCACCAGCAGAGCCCAGACTAGCGGGAACTCGGACGAGCAGTACTTC

size: few
J: TRBJ2-4
D: -
V: TRBV28
length: 15
CDR3: CASSLREQAKNIQYF
DNA: TGTGCCAGCAGTTTAAGGGAGCAAGCCAAAAACATTCAGTACTTC

size: many
J: TRBJ2-5
D: -
V: TRBV20-1
length: 13
CDR3: CSARVRVQETQYF
DNA: TGCAGTGCTAGAGTAAGAGTCCAAGAGACCCAGTACTTC

size: once
J: TRBJ2-2
D: -
V: TRBV20-1
length: 14
CDR3: CSARRGPNTGELFF
DNA: TGCAGTGCCAGACGGGGGCCGAACACCGGGGAGCTGTTTTTT

size: few
J: TRBJ2-3
D: -
V: TRBV2
length: 16
CDR3: CASSARITHFTDTQYF
DNA: TGTGCCAGCAGTGCCCGCATTACCCATTTCACAGATACGCAGTATTTT

size: -
J: TRBJ2-1
D: TRBD2
V: TRBV12-3/TRBV12-4
length: 16
CDR3: CATKRVLAGGLNEQFF
DNA: TGTGCCACGAAACGCGTTCTAGCGGGGGGGCTGAATGAGCAGTTCTTC

size: few
J: TRBJ1-6
D: -
V: TRBV7-2
length: 13
CDR3: CASSLFEGLPLHF
DNA: TGTGCCAGCAGCTTATTTGAGGGGTTACCCCTCCACTTT

size: few
J: TRBJ2-3
D: TRBD1
V: TRBV27
length: 15
CDR3: CASSSGQGRSDTQYF
DNA: TGTGCCAGCAGCTCGGGACAGGGGCGGTCAGATACGCAGTATTTT

size: -
J: TRBJ2-3
D: TRBD1
V: TRBV7-9
length: 16
CDR3: CASSLEYRGKTDTQYF
DNA: TGTGCCAGCAGCTTAGAATACAGGGGCAAGACAGATACGCAGTATTTT

size: -
J: TRBJ1-5
D: -
V: TRBV2
length: 13
CDR3: CANSGGGDQPQHF
DNA: TGTGCCAACAGTGGAGGAGGGGATCAGCCCCAGCATTTT

size: few
J: TRBJ2-7
D: -
V: TRBV5-1
length: 13
CDR3: CASSFKNSYEQYF
DNA: TGCGCCAGCAGCTTCAAAAACTCCTACGAGCAGTACTTC

size: -
J: TRBJ2-1
D: TRBD1
V: TRBV7-9
length: 18
CDR3: CASQQGDGAISSYNEQFF
DNA: TGTGCCAGCCAACAGGGGGATGGGGCTATTAGCTCCTACAATGAGCAGTTCTTC

size: few
J: TRBJ1-1
D: -
V: TRBV12-3/TRBV12-4
length: 14
CDR3: CASSRRAVNTEAFF
DNA: TGTGCCAGCAGTCGCAGGGCGGTGAACACTGAAGCTTTCTTT

size: -
J: TRBJ2-7
D: -
V: TRBV20-1
length: 16
CDR3: CSARDSGASPSYEQYF
DNA: TGCAGTGCTAGAGATTCGGGGGCGAGCCCCTCCTACGAGCAGTACTTC

size: once
J: TRBJ1-2
D: TRBD1
V: TRBV4-1
length: 14
CDR3: CASSQGTGGDGYTF
DNA: TGCGCCAGCAGCCAGGGGACAGGGGGGGATGGCTACACCTTC